This is a list of T cell receptor beta chains from one sample in a study of cytomegalovirus exposure and HLA in healthy donors. The repertoire was sequenced with immunoSEQ multiplex PCR; TCRdb's copy has only in-frame clones and lacks some. This repertoire shows approximately 110,000 clones, roughly 70% found once; its top ten account for 9.5% to 13%. Sequencing was performed on PBMCs. These receptors all stem from a middle-aged man in good health and CMV-seropositive. CDR3s include the opening cysteine and the closing phenylalanine or tryptophan. A D gene is named only where the DNA matches it firmly. Size values are once, few and many counts, or a class for expanded clones, and some rows have none.

abundance: few; j_gene: TRBJ2-1; len: 16; d_gene: TRBD1; v_gene: TRBV7-9; CDR3nt: TGTGCCAGCAGCTCCCGGCCGGGACAGGGGAGAAGGGAGCAGTTCTTC; CDR3aa: CASSSRPGQGRREQFF
abundance: .; j_gene: TRBJ2-3; len: 15; d_gene: .; v_gene: TRBV5-6; CDR3nt: TGTGCCAGCAGCTTCACAGGAGGGGTCACAGATACGCAGTATTTT; CDR3aa: CASSFTGGVTDTQYF
abundance: .; j_gene: TRBJ2-1; len: 17; d_gene: TRBD2; v_gene: TRBV7-2; CDR3nt: TGTGCCAGCAGCTTGAGACTAGCGGGAGAGGCCCTCCACGAGCAGTTCTTC; CDR3aa: CASSLRLAGEALHEQFF
abundance: .; j_gene: TRBJ1-2; len: 15; d_gene: .; v_gene: TRBV7-3; CDR3nt: TGTGCCAGCAGCCCCGCGGGATCGACTAACTATGGCTACACCTTC; CDR3aa: CASSPAGSTNYGYTF
abundance: .; j_gene: TRBJ2-7; len: 14; d_gene: TRBD1; v_gene: TRBV5-1; CDR3nt: TGCGCCAGCAGCTTTCAGGGGCAGGGGGACGAGCAGTACTTC; CDR3aa: CASSFQGQGDEQYF
abundance: .; j_gene: TRBJ1-5; len: 15; d_gene: .; v_gene: TRBV2; CDR3nt: TGTGCCAGCAGTGTCGGACATTATAGCAATCAGCCCCAGCATTTT; CDR3aa: CASSVGHYSNQPQHF
abundance: .; j_gene: TRBJ2-3; len: 15; d_gene: TRBD2; v_gene: TRBV5-6; CDR3nt: TGTGCCAGCAGCCCAGCGGGAAGGGCCCCAGATACGCAGTATTTT; CDR3aa: CASSPAGRAPDTQYF
abundance: .; j_gene: TRBJ1-1; len: 16; d_gene: .; v_gene: TRBV19; CDR3nt: TGTGCCAGTAGTATTTCGGGTTCGGGGGTTGACACTGAAGCTTTCTTT; CDR3aa: CASSISGSGVDTEAFF
abundance: .; j_gene: TRBJ1-1; len: 11; d_gene: .; v_gene: TRBV11-2; CDR3nt: TGTGCCAGCAGCTCCGGACTTAATGCTTTCTTT; CDR3aa: CASSSGLNAFF
abundance: once; j_gene: TRBJ1-2; len: 13; d_gene: TRBD1; v_gene: TRBV5-6; CDR3nt: TGTGCCAGCAGCTTAGGGACAGGGGATGGCTACACCTTC; CDR3aa: CASSLGTGDGYTF
abundance: .; j_gene: TRBJ1-1; len: 15; d_gene: TRBD1; v_gene: TRBV19; CDR3nt: TGTGCCAGTAGTATGGTGACAGGGGTGGACTTTGAAGCTTTCTTT; CDR3aa: CASSMVTGVDFEAFF
abundance: .; j_gene: TRBJ1-1; len: 12; d_gene: TRBD1; v_gene: TRBV29-1; CDR3nt: TGCAGCGTTGTCTTCAGGACAGGCGAAGCTTTCTTT; CDR3aa: CSVVFRTGEAFF
abundance: .; j_gene: TRBJ1-1; len: 14; d_gene: .; v_gene: TRBV7-2; CDR3nt: TGTGCCAGCAGCCCTTACCGGGGGGCGACTGAAGCTTTCTTT; CDR3aa: CASSPYRGATEAFF